This entry features one TCR beta chain sequence. These data are taken from a study of blood T cell repertoires in COVID-19. In the authors' methods: It was from reference gene primer amplification that nucleated cell counts were estimated. Sequencing was performed with immunoSEQ multiplex PCR; in TCRdb, only in-frame clones are kept and a portion is missing. That table gives V, J and clone size, and the DNA gave D and trimming. The sample holds some 350,000 clones, 91% seen once. V was cut by 0 bases and J by 0 bases, with 7 bases left in between. The CDR3 is 16 amino acids. The germline CDR1 and CDR2 sequences are SGHRS and YFSETQ.

The clonotype was recovered from a woman aged 18 to 35 who had recovered from COVID-19. The chain is built from TRBV5-1 and TRBJ1-6, with D unclear. The sample comprised peripheral blood. CDR3 bases: TGCGCCAGCAGCTTGGGAGGGAGCTCCTATAATTCACCCCTCCACTTT. Translation gives CASSLGGSSYNSPLHF.